Reported below is one T cell receptor (beta chain). No antigen is known for it. A much larger clone lies a single base off, so this may be a read error. The sample belongs to a study of blood T cells in healthy people across ages. The study, taken as a whole, reports: Naive T cell percentage by flow cytometry tracked strongly with beta diversity. PBMCs were not sorted, which prevented a conclusive comparison of naive versus antigen-experienced cells.

Donors gave about 9.3 milliliters of peripheral blood apiece. The authors ran a second PCR of about 6 to 12 cycles using a sample-barcoded 5' primer and a J-beta primer mix. TCRdb fed the 5' RACE reads into MiXCR, producing one record per CDR3 protein. The sample lists 700,000 to 950,000 distinct CDR3 sequences, roughly 47% occurring once. The germline V and J ends were trimmed by 10 bases and 6 bases, with 16 bases remaining between them. The CDR3 spans 12 residues. Germline V CDR1 and CDR2: MNHNS, SASEGT. The specimen sequenced was blood. The V call is TRBV6-1, the J call TRBJ2-7; no clear D gene. The receptor's source is a woman in her sixties or seventies in good health. CDR3 protein: CAIRAAASEQYF. The CDR3 nucleotides read TGTGCCATACGGGCAGCCGCCTCCGAGCAGTACTTC.